Each of the 5 T cell receptor beta chains below was sequenced from the same sample in a study of early T cells in non-severe SARS-CoV-2 infection. In TCRdb, the 5' RACE reads were re-called with MiXCR into one record per CDR3 protein. The table records around 57,000 distinct CDR3 sequences, 11% of them present only once. Sequencing was performed on whole blood. Every receptor here comes from an adult who was a healthcare worker with PCR-confirmed SARS-CoV-2 infection or an uninfected control (not recorded which).

This clonotype was counted many times. The rearrangement uses TRBV24-1 and TRBJ2-2; 8 positions agree with TRBD1. The germline CDR1 and CDR2 sequences are KGHDR and SFDVKD. Trimming cost V 5 bases and J 6 bases; bases outside gene matches: 7. CDR3 length: 15 residues. The CDR3 nucleotides read TGTGCCACCAGTGGGGGGACAGGACTTGCCGGGGAGCTGTTTTTT. It is translated as CATSGGTGLAGELFF.

This chain joins TRBV7-8 and TRBJ2-7; weak D call: TRBD1 (5 bases). This CDR3 contains 16 residues. The V gene lost 1 base and the J gene lost 2 bases, with 15 bases spanning the gap. In germline, CDR1 is SGHVS, CDR2 FQNEAQ. This CDR3 reads CASSLEGRVSAYEQYF. The CDR3 DNA sequence: TGTGCCAGCAGCTTAGAGGGCAGGGTGTCGGCCTACGAGCAGTACTTC.

This clonotype was picked up many times. The rearrangement links TRBV5-4 to TRBJ1-5, with 8 bases identical to TRBD1. In germline, CDR1 is SGHNT, CDR2 YYREEE (reference sequence). The CDR3 covers 14 residues. Germline trimming cut 3 bases from V and 4 bases from J; bases unmatched to any gene: 3. The CDR3 coding sequence is TGTGCCAGCAGCTCACAGGGGGTAAATCAGCCCCAGCATTTT. Protein sequence: CASSSQGVNQPQHF. Looking up the rest from reference TRBV5-4 and TRBJ1-5 gives the full variable domain: ETGVTQSPTHLIKTRGQQVTLRCSSQSGHNTVSWYQQALGQGPQFIFQYYREEENGRGNFPPRFSGLQFPNYSSELNVNALELDDSALYLCASSSQGVNQPQHFGDGTRLSIL.

There are many counts of this clonotype. The V call is TRBV3-1, the J call TRBJ1-3; D is perhaps TRBD1 (5 bases). This CDR3 contains 15 residues. V lost 4 bases and J 0 bases, leaving 10 bases between the germline ends. Germline V lookup: CDR1 LGHDT, CDR2 YNNKEL (reference sequence). CDR3 DNA sequence: TGTGCCAGCAGCCTGGGACTGACCTCTGGAAACACCATATATTTT. As protein: CASSLGLTSGNTIYF.

A few counts support this clonotype. V is TRBV19 and J is TRBJ2-2, with no clear D. The germline gives CDR1 LNHDA, CDR2 SQIVND (reference sequence). The CDR3 is 15 residues long. Trimming took off 2 bases at V and 1 base at J, with 8 bases between the two ends. The CDR3 sequence is CASSIRRLNTGELFF. CDR3 coding DNA: TGTGCCAGTAGTATAAGGCGGCTGAACACCGGGGAGCTGTTTTTT.